The entry below gives a single T cell receptor beta chain sequence along with its context. The V gene end was trimmed by 4 bases and the J gene end by 3 bases; junction bases not matched to a gene: 6. Germline lookup yields CDR1 SGDLS and CDR2 YYNGEE. The CDR3 loop spans 14 amino acids. Using immunoSEQ multiplex PCR, the repertoire was profiled, and TCRdb retains in-frame clones only, with some absent. The sample has 190,000 or so clones, just under 95% seen once; the top ten hold around 1.6%. The data were taken from a study of control samples from healthy donors and cancer patients. Sequencing used blood. This receptor was identified in a young man in good health. The V gene is TRBV9, the J gene TRBJ2-7, with 8 bases lining up with TRBD1. The CDR3 nucleotides are TGTGCCAGCAGCCCCAGGACAGGGTTCTACGAGCAGTACTTC. Amino acid sequence: CASSPRTGFYEQYF.